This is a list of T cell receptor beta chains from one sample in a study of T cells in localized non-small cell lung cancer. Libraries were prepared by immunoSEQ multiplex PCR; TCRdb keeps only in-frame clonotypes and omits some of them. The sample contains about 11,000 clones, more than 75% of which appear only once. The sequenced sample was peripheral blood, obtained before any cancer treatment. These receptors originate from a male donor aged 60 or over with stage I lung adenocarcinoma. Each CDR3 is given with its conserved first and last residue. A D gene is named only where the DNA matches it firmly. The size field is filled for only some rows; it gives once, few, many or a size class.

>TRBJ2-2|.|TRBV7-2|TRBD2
TGTGCCAGCAGCTTATGGCTAGCGGGGGGACCCGGGGAGCTGTTTTTT
CASSLWLAGGPGELFF
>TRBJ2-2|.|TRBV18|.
TGTGCCAGCTCACCAGCCCGGCAAAACACCGGGGAGCTGTTTTTT
CASSPARQNTGELFF
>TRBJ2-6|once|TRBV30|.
TGTGCCTGGAGGCGCGGTCGTTTAGTCTCTGGGGCCAACGTCCTGACTTTC
CAWRRGRLVSGANVLTF
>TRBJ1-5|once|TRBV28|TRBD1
TGTGCCAGCAGGGAGGGGGCCGTCCCTGCCAATCAGCCCCAGCATTTT
CASREGAVPANQPQHF
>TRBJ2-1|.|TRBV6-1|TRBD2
TGTGCCAGCAGTGAATATGGGACTAGCGGCCACAATGAGCAGTTCTTC
CASSEYGTSGHNEQFF
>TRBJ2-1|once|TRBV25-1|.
TGTGCCAGCAGTGAATCAGGCTTACAGGGCTCGTTCTTC
CASSESGLQGSFF
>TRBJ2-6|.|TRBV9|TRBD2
TGTGCCAGCAGCGTGAGCGGGGGTGCTAGCTCTGGGGCCAACGTCCTGACTTTC
CASSVSGGASSGANVLTF
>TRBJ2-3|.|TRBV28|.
TGTGCCAGCACCGGGCCGGCCGGCCGCACAGATACGCAGTATTTT
CASTGPAGRTDTQYF
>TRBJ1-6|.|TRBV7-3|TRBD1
TGTGCCAGCAGCCCCAGACAGGGCGCTTCACCCCTCCACTTT
CASSPRQGASPLHF
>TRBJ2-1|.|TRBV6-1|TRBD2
TGTGCCAGCATCCCTCGGGGGGGCAACGATGAGCAGTTCTTC
CASIPRGGNDEQFF
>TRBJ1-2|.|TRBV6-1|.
TGTGCCAGCAACCTTATAAACCGCTATGGCTACACCTTC
CASNLINRYGYTF
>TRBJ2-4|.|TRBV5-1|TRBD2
TGCGCCAGCAGCTCATCGGGAGGCGGGGGAAACATTCAGTACTTC
CASSSSGGGGNIQYF
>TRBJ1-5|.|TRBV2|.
TGTGCCAGCAGTGAGGGTTTGGGGTTCCAGCCCCAGCATTTT
CASSEGLGFQPQHF
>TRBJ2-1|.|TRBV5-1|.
TGCGCCAGCAGCTACGGCGGATCCCTTTACAATGAGCAGTTCTTC
CASSYGGSLYNEQFF
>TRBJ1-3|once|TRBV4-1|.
TGCGCCAGCAGCGACGCCGGAGGGATTGGTGGAAACACCATATATTTT
CASSDAGGIGGNTIYF
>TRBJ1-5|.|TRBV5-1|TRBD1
TGCGCCAGCAGCCCCGGGACAGGGACGGCCGCACAGCCCCAGCATTTT
CASSPGTGTAAQPQHF
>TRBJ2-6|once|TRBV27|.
TGTGCCAGCAGTAGAAATAGGGGTTCTGGGGCCAACGTCCTGACTTTC
CASSRNRGSGANVLTF
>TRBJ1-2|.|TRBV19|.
TGTGCCAGTAGTATAGACCACAGGGCAAACTATGGCTACACCTTC
CASSIDHRANYGYTF
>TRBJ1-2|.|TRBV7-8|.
TGTGCCAGCAGCTTTGACAGTCTTAACTATGGCTACACCTTC
CASSFDSLNYGYTF
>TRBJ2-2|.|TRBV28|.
TGTGCCAGCAGTCGGGCCAGGGAACCATACACCGGGGAGCTGTTTTTT
CASSRAREPYTGELFF
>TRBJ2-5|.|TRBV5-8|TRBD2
TGTGCCAGCAGCTTGGGACTAGCAGTTGAGACCCAGTACTTC
CASSLGLAVETQYF
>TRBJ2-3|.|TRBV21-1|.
TGTGCCAGCAGCCAGTTACAGAGCACAGATACGCAGTATTTT
CASSQLQSTDTQYF
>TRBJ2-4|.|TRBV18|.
TGTGCCAGCTCACCATCGTCACAGGGTGCTGACATTCAGTACTTC
CASSPSSQGADIQYF
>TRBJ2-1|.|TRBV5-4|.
TGTGCCAGCAGCTCCCAGCGGGTCATAGAGCAGTTCTTC
CASSSQRVIEQFF
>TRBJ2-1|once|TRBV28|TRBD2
TGTGCCAGCAGTTTAGGGACTAGCTGGGGCCATGAGCAGTTCTTC
CASSLGTSWGHEQFF
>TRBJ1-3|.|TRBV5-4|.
TGTGCCAGCAGCTTCTCGACAGTTCCCAACTCTGGAAACACCATATATTTT
CASSFSTVPNSGNTIYF
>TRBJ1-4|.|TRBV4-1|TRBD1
TGCGCCAGCAGCCAAGTATTACCCGGACAGGGGGGAGAAAAACTGTTTTTT
CASSQVLPGQGGEKLFF
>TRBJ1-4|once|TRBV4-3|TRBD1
TGCGCCAGCAGTCTCTTAACGGACAGGGTTAATGAAAAACTGTTTTTT
CASSLLTDRVNEKLFF